The 17 T cell receptor beta chains presented below share a single source sample, sequenced in a study of cytomegalovirus exposure and HLA in healthy donors. The primer mix had 60 Vbeta and 13 Jbeta primers. TCRdb's table, derived via immunoSEQ multiplex PCR, lists solely in-frame clones and lacks some. The sample contains some 99,000 clones, just under 70% of which appear only once. Sequencing was performed on PBMCs. The receptor set was obtained from a woman aged 70-85 years in good health and CMV-seropositive.

This chain joins TRBV6-5 and TRBJ2-5; TRBD2 aligns across 12 bases. The germline V gene has CDR1 MNHEY and CDR2 SVGAGI. V was clipped by 5 bases and J by 10 bases; unmatched bases: 8. The CDR3 runs to 14 residues. CDR3: CASSPSGGASVQYF. The DNA of the CDR3 is TGTGCCAGCAGTCCTAGCGGGGGGGCCTCGGTCCAGTACTTC.

This clone was seen just once. V is TRBV11-2 and J is TRBJ1-1; D is possibly TRBD1 (6 bases). Per germline, CDR1 SGHAT and CDR2 FQNNGV. This CDR3 has 14 amino acids. Trimming pared 5 bases from V and 2 bases from J, leaving 12 bases between. CDR3 protein: CASSRTDSNTEAFF. The CDR3 nucleotides are TGTGCCAGCAGCCGCACGGACAGCAACACTGAAGCTTTCTTT.

The chain couples TRBV19 to TRBJ1-1, with 7 bases fitting TRBD1. CDR1 LNHDA and CDR2 SQIVND come from the germline V gene (reference sequence). There are 15 residues in the CDR3. Trimming removed 5 bases from V and 1 base from J; junction bases left unmatched: 7. The CDR3 nucleotides read TGTGCCAGTAGTCGACAGGGTTTGGAGAACACTGAAGCTTTCTTT. This codes for CASSRQGLENTEAFF.

The chain joins TRBV19 to TRBJ1-2; the D gene is possibly TRBD1 (6 bases). CDR3 length: 13 residues. The germline V and J ends were trimmed by 6 bases and 8 bases, with 16 bases remaining between them. Per the germline V gene, CDR1 is LNHDA and CDR2 is SQIVND (reference sequence). CDR3 coding DNA: TGTGCCAGTAGCAACAGGGATACGACAGGCTACACCTTC. Amino acid sequence: CASSNRDTTGYTF. Based on the CDR3 plus reference TRBV19 and TRBJ1-2, the full variable domain is DGGITQSPKYLFRKEGQNVTLSCEQNLNHDAMYWYRQDPGQGLRLIYYSQIVNDFQKGDIAEGYSVSREKKESFPLTVTSAQKNPTAFYLCASSNRDTTGYTFGSGTRLTVV.

The J gene is TRBJ2-3, the V gene TRBV10-3; 9 nucleotides agree with TRBD2. The germline CDR1 and CDR2 sequences are ENHRY and SYGVKD. The V gene end was trimmed by 6 bases and the J gene end by 7 bases; junction bases not matched to a gene: 8. The CDR3 spans 14 residues. CDR3 in amino acids: CAISKLAGENTQYF. The CDR3 bases are TGTGCCATCAGCAAATTAGCGGGGGAAAATACGCAGTATTTT.

The chain joins TRBV11-3 to TRBJ2-3, with D perhaps matching TRBD1 (5 bases). V lost 3 bases and J 3 bases, leaving 7 bases between the germline ends. Germline CDR1 reads SGHNT; CDR2 reads YENEEA. This CDR3 is 13 amino acids long. This CDR3 is CASSFDRTDTQYF. DNA of the CDR3: TGTGCCAGCAGCTTTGACAGAACAGATACGCAGTATTTT.

The rearrangement links TRBV5-6 to TRBJ2-7; TRBD1 agrees at 10 bases. The CDR3 sequence is 16 residues long. V lost 0 bases to trimming and J lost 5 bases; unmatched junction nucleotides: 8. Germline loops: CDR1 SGHDT, CDR2 YYEEEE. This chain's CDR3 is CASSLGQGAGYHEQYF. CDR3 nucleotide sequence: TGTGCCAGCAGCTTGGGACAGGGGGCGGGTTACCACGAGCAGTACTTC.

The V and J genes are TRBV6-5 and TRBJ1-2, with a tentative D call TRBD1 (6 bases). Trimming pared 0 bases from V and 4 bases from J, leaving 9 bases between. CDR3 length equals 14 residues. Germline lookup yields CDR1 MNHEY and CDR2 SVGAGI. The CDR3 sequence: CASSYSRGSYGYTF. In DNA form, the CDR3 reads TGTGCCAGCAGTTACTCGAGGGGGAGCTATGGCTACACCTTC.

J is TRBJ2-1 and V is TRBV6-5, with 14 bases that match TRBD2. CDR1 and CDR2 (germline): MNHEY, SVGAGI. The CDR3 is 14 residues long. The V gene end was trimmed by 7 bases and the J gene end by 7 bases; junction bases not matched to a gene: 3. The CDR3 region has the DNA TGTGCCAGCACCCGACTAGCGGGGGGGAATGAGCAGTTCTTC. It encodes CASTRLAGGNEQFF.

The chain carries TRBV7-9 and TRBJ1-2, with 8 bases matching TRBD1. Germline CDR1 reads SEHNR; CDR2 reads FQNEAQ (reference sequence). The length of the CDR3 is 15 residues. V gave up 5 bases and J gave up 4 bases; unmatched junction bases: 9. CDR3 nucleotide sequence: TGTGCCAGCAGCCAAAGTGGGACAGGTGTCTATGGCTACACCTTC. Residues: CASSQSGTGVYGYTF.

In its sample, this clone was seen a few times. CDR3 nucleotide sequence: TGTGCCATCAGTGAGTCTGAGGGTTTGGATTACGAGCAGTACTTC. Translating it yields CAISESEGLDYEQYF. The chain uses TRBV10-3 and TRBJ2-7; a possible D gene is TRBD2 (5 bases). The CDR3 has 15 residues. Germline loops: CDR1 ENHRY, CDR2 SYGVKD. V lost 0 bases to trimming and J lost 4 bases, with 13 bases between them.

This clone was detected once. This chain links TRBV5-6 with TRBJ2-5; tentatively, D is TRBD1 (5 bases). The germline V gene encodes CDR1 SGHDT and CDR2 YYEEEE. V lost 1 base to trimming and J lost 0 bases, with 10 bases between them. The CDR3 is 15 amino acids. In DNA, the CDR3 is TGTGCCAGCAGCTTGCCCTGGACAAACCAAGAGACCCAGTACTTC. Translated: CASSLPWTNQETQYF.

In this sample, this clone turned up a few times. The chain employs TRBV6-5 and TRBJ1-6, with unresolved D. The CDR3 is 13 residues long. The V and J ends lost 6 bases and 10 bases respectively, with 13 bases between them. The V gene's germline CDR1 is MNHEY and CDR2 SVGAGI. Here the CDR3 reads CASSRGVNSPLHF. DNA for the CDR3: TGTGCCAGCAGCCGGGGAGTCAACTCACCCCTCCACTTT.

This clone has a single count. The chain links TRBV18 to TRBJ1-4; 8 nucleotides line up with TRBD1. The CDR3 sequence is 14 residues long. Per germline, CDR1 KGHSH and CDR2 LQKENI. The J segment lost 7 bases and the V segment lost 6 bases, leaving 7 bases of the junction unmatched. The CDR3 spells CASSLRTGTEKLFF. In nucleotides, the CDR3 is TGTGCCAGCTCCCTTAGGACAGGGACTGAAAAACTGTTTTTT. The full variable domain, in which reference TRBV18 and TRBJ1-4 provide the parts outside the CDR3, is NAGVMQNPRHLVRRRGQEARLRCSPMKGHSHVYWYRQLPEEGLKFMVYLQKENIIDESGMPKERFSAEFPKEGPSILRIQQVVRGDSAAYFCASSLRTGTEKLFFGSGTQLSVL.

This clone was seen more than once but under ten times. The J gene is TRBJ2-3, the V gene TRBV4-1, with TRBD1 matching 7 bases. Germline CDR1 reads MGHRA; CDR2 reads YSYEKL. This CDR3 is 16 amino acids long. After removal of 1 base from V and 2 bases from J, the junction contained 6 bases not matched to a gene. In DNA form, the CDR3 reads TGCGCCAGCAGCCAAGGGGACAGAAAGCACACAGATACGCAGTATTTT. This translates into CASSQGDRKHTDTQYF.

The rearrangement joins TRBV5-4 to TRBJ2-7; 12 positions agree with TRBD2. Germline CDR1 reads SGHNT; CDR2 reads YYREEE (reference sequence). The trim removed 4 bases at V and 3 bases at J, leaving 5 bases unmatched. This CDR3 has 15 residues. CDR3 in DNA: TGTGCCAGCAGCCCGACTAGCGGGGGTCTCTACGAGCAGTACTTC. Translation: CASSPTSGGLYEQYF.

The J gene is TRBJ1-4, the V gene TRBV18, with 7 bases aligning to TRBD1. This CDR3 has 16 amino acids. V dropped 1 base and J dropped 6; count of bases not matched to a gene: 8. Germline V CDR1 and CDR2: KGHSH, LQKENI. The CDR3 sequence: CASSPQKTGLDEKLFF. In DNA, the CDR3 is TGTGCCAGCTCACCACAGAAGACAGGGCTGGATGAAAAACTGTTTTTT.